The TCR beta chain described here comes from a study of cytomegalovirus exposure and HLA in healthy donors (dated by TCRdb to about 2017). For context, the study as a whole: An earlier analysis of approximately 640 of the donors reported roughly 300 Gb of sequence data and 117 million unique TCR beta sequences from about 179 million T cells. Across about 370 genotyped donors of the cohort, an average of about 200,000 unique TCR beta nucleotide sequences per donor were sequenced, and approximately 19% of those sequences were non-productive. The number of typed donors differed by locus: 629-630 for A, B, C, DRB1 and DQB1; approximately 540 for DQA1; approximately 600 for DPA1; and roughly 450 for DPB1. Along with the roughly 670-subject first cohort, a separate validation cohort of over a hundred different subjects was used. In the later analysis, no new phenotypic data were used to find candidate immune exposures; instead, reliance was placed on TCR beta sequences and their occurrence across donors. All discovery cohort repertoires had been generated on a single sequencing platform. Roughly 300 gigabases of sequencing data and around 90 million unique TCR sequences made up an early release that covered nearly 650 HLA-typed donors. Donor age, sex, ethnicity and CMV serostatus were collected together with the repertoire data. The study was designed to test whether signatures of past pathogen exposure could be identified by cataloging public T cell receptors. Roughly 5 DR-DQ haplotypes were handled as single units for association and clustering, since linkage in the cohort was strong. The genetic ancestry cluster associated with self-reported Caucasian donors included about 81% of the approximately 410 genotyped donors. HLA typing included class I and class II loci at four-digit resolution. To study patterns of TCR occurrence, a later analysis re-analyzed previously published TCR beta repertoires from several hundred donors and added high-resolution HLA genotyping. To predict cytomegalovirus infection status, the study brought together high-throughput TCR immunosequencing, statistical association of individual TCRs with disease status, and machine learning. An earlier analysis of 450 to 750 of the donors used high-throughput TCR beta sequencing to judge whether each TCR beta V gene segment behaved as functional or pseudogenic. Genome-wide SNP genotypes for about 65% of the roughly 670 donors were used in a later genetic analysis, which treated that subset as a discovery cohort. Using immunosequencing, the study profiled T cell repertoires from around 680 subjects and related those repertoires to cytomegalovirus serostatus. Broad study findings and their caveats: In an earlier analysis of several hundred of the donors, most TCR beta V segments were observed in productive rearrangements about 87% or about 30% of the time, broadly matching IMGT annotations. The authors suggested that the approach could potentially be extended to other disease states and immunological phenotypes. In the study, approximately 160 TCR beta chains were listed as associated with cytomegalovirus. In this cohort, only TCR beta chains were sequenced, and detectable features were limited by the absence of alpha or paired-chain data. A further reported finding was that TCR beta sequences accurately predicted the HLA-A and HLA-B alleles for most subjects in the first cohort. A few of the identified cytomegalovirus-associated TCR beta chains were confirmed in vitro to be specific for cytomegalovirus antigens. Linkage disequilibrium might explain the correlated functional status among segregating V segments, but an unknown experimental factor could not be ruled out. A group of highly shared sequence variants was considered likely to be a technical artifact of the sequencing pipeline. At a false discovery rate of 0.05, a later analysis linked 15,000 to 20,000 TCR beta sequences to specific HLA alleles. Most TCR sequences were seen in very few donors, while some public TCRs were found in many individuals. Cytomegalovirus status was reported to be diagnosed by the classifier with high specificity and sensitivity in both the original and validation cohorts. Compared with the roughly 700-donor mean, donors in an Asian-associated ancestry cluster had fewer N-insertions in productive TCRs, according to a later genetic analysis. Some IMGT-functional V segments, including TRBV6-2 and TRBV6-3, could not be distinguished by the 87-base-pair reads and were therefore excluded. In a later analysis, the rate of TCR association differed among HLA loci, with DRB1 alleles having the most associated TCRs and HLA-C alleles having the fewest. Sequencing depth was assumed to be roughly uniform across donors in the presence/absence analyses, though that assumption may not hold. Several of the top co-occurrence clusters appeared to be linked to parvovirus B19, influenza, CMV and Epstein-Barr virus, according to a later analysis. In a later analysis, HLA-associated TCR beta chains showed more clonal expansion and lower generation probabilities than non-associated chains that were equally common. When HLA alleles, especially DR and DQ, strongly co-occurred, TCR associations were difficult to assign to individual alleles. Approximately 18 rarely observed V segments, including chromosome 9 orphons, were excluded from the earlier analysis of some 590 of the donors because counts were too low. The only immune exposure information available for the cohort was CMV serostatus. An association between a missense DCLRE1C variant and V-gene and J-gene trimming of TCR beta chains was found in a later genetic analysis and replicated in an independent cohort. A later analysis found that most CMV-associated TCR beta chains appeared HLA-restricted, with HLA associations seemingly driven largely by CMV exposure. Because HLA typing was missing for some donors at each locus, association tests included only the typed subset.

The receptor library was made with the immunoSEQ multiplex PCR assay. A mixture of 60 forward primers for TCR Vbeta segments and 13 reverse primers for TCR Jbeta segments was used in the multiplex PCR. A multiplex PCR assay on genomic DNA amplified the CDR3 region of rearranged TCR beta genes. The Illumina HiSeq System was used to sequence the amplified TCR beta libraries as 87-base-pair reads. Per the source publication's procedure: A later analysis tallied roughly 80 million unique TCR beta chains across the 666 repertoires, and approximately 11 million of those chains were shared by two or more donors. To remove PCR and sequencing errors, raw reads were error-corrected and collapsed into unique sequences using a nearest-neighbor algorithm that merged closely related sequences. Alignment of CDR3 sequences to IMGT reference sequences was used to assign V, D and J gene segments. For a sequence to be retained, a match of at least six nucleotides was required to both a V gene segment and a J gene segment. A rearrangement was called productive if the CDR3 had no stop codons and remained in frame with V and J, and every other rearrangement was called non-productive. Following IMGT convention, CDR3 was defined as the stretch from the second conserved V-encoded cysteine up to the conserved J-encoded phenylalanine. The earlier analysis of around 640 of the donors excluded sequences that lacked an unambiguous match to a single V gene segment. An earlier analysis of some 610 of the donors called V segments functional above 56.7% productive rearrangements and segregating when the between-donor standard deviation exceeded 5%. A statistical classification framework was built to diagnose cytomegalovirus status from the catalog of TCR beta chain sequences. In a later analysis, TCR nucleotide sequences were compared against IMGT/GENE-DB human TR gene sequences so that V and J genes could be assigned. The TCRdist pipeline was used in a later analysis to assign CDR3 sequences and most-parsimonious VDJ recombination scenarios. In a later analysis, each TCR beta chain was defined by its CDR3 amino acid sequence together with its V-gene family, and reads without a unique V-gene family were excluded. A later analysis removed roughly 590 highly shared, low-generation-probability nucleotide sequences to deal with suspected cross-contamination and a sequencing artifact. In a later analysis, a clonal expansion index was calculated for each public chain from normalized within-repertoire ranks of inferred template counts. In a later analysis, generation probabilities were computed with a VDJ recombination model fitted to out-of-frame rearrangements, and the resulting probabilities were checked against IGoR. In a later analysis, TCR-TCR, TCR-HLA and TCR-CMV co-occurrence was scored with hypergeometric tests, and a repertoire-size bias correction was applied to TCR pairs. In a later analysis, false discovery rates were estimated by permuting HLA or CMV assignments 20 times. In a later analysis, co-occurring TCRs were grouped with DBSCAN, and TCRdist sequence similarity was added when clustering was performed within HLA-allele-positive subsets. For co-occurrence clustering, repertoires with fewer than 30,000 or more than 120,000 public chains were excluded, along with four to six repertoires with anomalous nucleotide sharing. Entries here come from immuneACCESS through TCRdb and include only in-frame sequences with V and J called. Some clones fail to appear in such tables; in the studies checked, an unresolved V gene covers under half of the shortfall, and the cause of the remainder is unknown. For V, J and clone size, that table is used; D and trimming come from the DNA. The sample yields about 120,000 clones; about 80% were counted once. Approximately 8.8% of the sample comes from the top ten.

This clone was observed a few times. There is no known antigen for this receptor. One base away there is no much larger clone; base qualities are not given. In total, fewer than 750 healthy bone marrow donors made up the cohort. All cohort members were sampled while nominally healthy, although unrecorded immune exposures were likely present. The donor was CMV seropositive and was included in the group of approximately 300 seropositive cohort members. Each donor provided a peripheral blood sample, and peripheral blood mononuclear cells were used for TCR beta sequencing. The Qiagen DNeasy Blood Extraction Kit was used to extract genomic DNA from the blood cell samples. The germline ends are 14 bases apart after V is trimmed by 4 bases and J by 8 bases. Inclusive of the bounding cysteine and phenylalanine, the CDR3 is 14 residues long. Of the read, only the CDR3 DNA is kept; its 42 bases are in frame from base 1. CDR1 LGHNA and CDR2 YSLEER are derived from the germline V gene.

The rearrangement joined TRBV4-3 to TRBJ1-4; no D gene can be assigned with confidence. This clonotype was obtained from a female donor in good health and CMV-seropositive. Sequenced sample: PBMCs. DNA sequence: TGCGCCAGCAGCCTCGGACGGAGGAAGGAAAAACTGTTTTTT. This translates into CASSLGRRKEKLFF.